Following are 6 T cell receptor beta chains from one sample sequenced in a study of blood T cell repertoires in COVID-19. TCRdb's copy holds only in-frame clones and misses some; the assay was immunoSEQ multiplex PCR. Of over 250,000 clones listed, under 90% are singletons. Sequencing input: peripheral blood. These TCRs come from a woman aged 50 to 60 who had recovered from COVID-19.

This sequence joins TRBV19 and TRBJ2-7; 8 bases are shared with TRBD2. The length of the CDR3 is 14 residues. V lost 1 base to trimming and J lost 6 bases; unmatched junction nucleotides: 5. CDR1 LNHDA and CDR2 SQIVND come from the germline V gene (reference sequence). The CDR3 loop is CASSIAGGTREQYF. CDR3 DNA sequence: TGTGCCAGTAGTATAGCGGGAGGGACCCGCGAGCAGTACTTC. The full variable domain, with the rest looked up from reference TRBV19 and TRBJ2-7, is DGGITQSPKYLFRKEGQNVTLSCEQNLNHDAMYWYRQDPGQGLRLIYYSQIVNDFQKGDIAEGYSVSREKKESFPLTVTSAQKNPTAFYLCASSIAGGTREQYFGPGTRLTVT.

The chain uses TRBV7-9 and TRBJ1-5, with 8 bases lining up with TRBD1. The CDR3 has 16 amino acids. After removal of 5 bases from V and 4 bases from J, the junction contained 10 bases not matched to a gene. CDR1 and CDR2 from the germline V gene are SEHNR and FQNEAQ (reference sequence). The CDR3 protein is CASSPMGTGRNQPQHF. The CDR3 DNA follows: TGTGCCAGCAGCCCTATGGGGACAGGAAGAAATCAGCCCCAGCATTTT.

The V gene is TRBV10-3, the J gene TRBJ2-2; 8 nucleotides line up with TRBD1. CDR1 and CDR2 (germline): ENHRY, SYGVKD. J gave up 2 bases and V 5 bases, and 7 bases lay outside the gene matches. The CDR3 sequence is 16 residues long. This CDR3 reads CAISKGQVENTGELFF. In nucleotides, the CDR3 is TGTGCCATCAGTAAGGGACAGGTGGAAAACACCGGGGAGCTGTTTTTT.

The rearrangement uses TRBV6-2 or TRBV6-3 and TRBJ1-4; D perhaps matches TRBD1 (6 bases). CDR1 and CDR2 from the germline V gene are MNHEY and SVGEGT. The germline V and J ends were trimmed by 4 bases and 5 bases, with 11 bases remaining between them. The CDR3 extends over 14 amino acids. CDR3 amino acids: CASSSDRKNEKLFF. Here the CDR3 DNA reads TGTGCCAGCAGTTCCGACAGGAAGAATGAAAAACTGTTTTTT.

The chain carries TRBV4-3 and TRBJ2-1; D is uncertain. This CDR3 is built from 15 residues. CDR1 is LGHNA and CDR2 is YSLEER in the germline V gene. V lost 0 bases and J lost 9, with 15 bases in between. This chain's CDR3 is CASSQEVLPSREQFF. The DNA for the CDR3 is TGCGCCAGCAGCCAAGAAGTACTACCCTCCCGTGAGCAGTTCTTC.

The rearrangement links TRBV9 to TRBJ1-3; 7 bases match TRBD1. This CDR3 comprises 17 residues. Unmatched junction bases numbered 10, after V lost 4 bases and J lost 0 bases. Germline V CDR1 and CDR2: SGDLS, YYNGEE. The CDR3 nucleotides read TGTGCCAGCAGCCTGCGGGACAGCCTTACCTCTGGAAACACCATATATTTT. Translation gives CASSLRDSLTSGNTIYF.